A selection of T cell receptor beta chains follows, all from one sample in a study of blood T cell repertoires in COVID-19. Libraries were prepared by immunoSEQ multiplex PCR; TCRdb keeps only in-frame clonotypes and omits some of them. The sample has about 160,000 clones, around 83% seen once; the top ten hold 5.4%. Sequencing was carried out using peripheral blood. These receptor sequences come from a woman between 45 and 60 years old with COVID-19, enrolled during active disease. CDR3s include the opening cysteine and the closing phenylalanine or tryptophan. Fields, in order: V gene, J gene, CDR3 protein.

V: TRBV28
J: TRBJ1-5
CDR3: CASSLGHYSNQPQHF

V: TRBV7-7
J: TRBJ2-2
CDR3: CASSYHPGQAGELFF

V: TRBV5-4
J: TRBJ2-5
CDR3: CASSLEGTSLPETQYF

V: TRBV19
J: TRBJ1-4
CDR3: CASSMGTGANEKLFF

V: TRBV5-1
J: TRBJ2-5
CDR3: CASSLGQRETQYF

V: TRBV14
J: TRBJ1-6
CDR3: CASSRSTGTGTSYNSPLHF

V: TRBV5-8
J: TRBJ2-3
CDR3: CASSPGTSGGIDTQYF

V: TRBV6-5
J: TRBJ1-1
CDR3: CASSPDRSTEAFF

V: TRBV5-1
J: TRBJ2-2
CDR3: CASSWGTGQQYTGELFF

V: TRBV5-1
J: TRBJ2-5
CDR3: CASSLGPDQETQYF

V: TRBV4-1
J: TRBJ2-7
CDR3: CASSQVLAGGRSYEQYF

V: TRBV29-1
J: TRBJ2-5
CDR3: CSVAVLAERGGTQYF

V: TRBV6-5
J: TRBJ1-1
CDR3: CASISGGSTEAFF

V: TRBV12-5
J: TRBJ1-5
CDR3: CASGTRQGLDQPQHF

V: TRBV5-1
J: TRBJ2-5
CDR3: CASSPGTTRETQYF

V: TRBV19
J: TRBJ1-2
CDR3: CASSSQTGENYGYTF

V: TRBV11-2
J: TRBJ2-7
CDR3: CASSLGQSYEQYF

V: TRBV10-3
J: TRBJ1-6
CDR3: CAISESGGVLGNSPLHF

V: TRBV5-6
J: TRBJ2-5
CDR3: CASSTEQGLGLETQYF

V: TRBV18
J: TRBJ2-3
CDR3: CASSPGGGTDTQYF

V: TRBV6-2/TRBV6-3
J: TRBJ2-7
CDR3: CASSYSPLAGGPYYEQYF

V: TRBV5-1
J: TRBJ2-7
CDR3: CASSLALTGTYEQYF